This is a list of T cell receptor beta chains from one sample in a study of shared clonotypes between healthy human individuals. Only in-frame clones appear in the TCRdb table, and some are missing; sequencing was by immunoSEQ multiplex PCR. The sample lists some 580,000 clones, more than 95% occurring once. Sequencing was done on a sample of naive CD4+ T cells sorted from blood. The receptors originated from a woman in her twenties or thirties in good health. The CDR3 runs from the conserved cysteine through the conserved F or W. Each record gives: D gene, clone size, J gene, V gene, CDR3 DNA, CDR3 protein. D genes are given only for firm matches. Not all rows give a size; the values are once, few, many and, for expanded clones, a class.

- | - | TRBJ2-7 | TRBV2 | TGTGCCAGCAGAGCGGAGTGGGGCCACGAGCAGTACTTC | CASRAEWGHEQYF
- | - | TRBJ1-6 | TRBV6-5 | TGTGCCAGCAGCCCCTCAGGGCGACATTCACCCCTCCACTTT | CASSPSGRHSPLHF
TRBD1 | - | TRBJ2-7 | TRBV6-5 | TGTGCCAGCAGTTACGCCACCGGGACAGGGGCCTACGAGCAGTACTTC | CASSYATGTGAYEQYF
- | - | TRBJ1-3 | TRBV28 | TGTGCCAGCAGTTCCCTTTCCGTCTCTGGAAACACCATATATTTT | CASSSLSVSGNTIYF
TRBD2 | - | TRBJ2-7 | TRBV27 | TGTGCCAGCAGCCGAGGGGCTAGCGGGAGATACGAGCAGTACTTC | CASSRGASGRYEQYF
TRBD1 | - | TRBJ2-2 | TRBV19 | TGTGCCAGTGGCGGGGACAGGGGAGTTTATGACGGGGAGCTGTTTTTT | CASGGDRGVYDGELFF
- | - | TRBJ1-1 | TRBV30 | TGTGCCTGGAGTGTAGTGGGCACTGAAGCTTTCTTT | CAWSVVGTEAFF
TRBD2 | - | TRBJ2-7 | TRBV13 | TGTGCCAGCAGCTTACGACTAGCGGGGGCCCCCTACGAGCAGTACTTC | CASSLRLAGAPYEQYF
TRBD1 | - | TRBJ2-1 | TRBV29-1 | TGCAGCGTTGAGCCGGGACAGAATGAGCAGTTCTTC | CSVEPGQNEQFF
TRBD2 | - | TRBJ2-4 | TRBV18 | TGTGCCAGCTCACCACGGCTAGCGGATACTAAAAACATTCAGTACTTC | CASSPRLADTKNIQYF
TRBD1 | once | TRBJ2-7 | TRBV27 | TGTGCCAGCAGGGGACAGGAGGGATTGGGTACCTACGAGCAGTACTTC | CASRGQEGLGTYEQYF
- | - | TRBJ1-3 | TRBV10-2 | TGCGCCAGCAGCGCACAGGGACCCTCTGGAAACACCATATATTTT | CASSAQGPSGNTIYF
TRBD2 | - | TRBJ2-1 | TRBV5-1 | TGCGCCAGCAGCTTGGCACTAGCGGCCAATGAGCAGTTCTTC | CASSLALAANEQFF
TRBD1 | - | TRBJ1-2 | TRBV5-1 | TGCGCCAGCAGCTTGGGGGACAGGGGGCGCTTGAGCTATGGCTACACCTTC | CASSLGDRGRLSYGYTF
TRBD1 | once | TRBJ1-4 | TRBV7-9 | TGTGCCAGCAGCTCTAGACAGGGTGATAATGAAAAACTGTTTTTT | CASSSRQGDNEKLFF
- | - | TRBJ1-1 | TRBV29-1 | TGCAGCGGGAGGGGCTGGAACACTGAAGCTTTCTTT | CSGRGWNTEAFF
- | - | TRBJ2-5 | TRBV6-5 | TGTGCCAGCAGTTACGGGGGCAGCGCGGGGGAGACCCAGTACTTC | CASSYGGSAGETQYF
TRBD2 | - | TRBJ2-7 | TRBV9 | TGTGCCAGCAGCCCGCCTCGGGCTAGCGGGAGCTACGAGCAGTACTTC | CASSPPRASGSYEQYF
- | once | TRBJ1-1 | TRBV28 | TGTGCCAGCAGTCGATCGACAGGTAATACTGAAGCTTTCTTT | CASSRSTGNTEAFF
- | - | TRBJ1-1 | TRBV30 | TGTGCCTGGAGTCCGGGGACTATACGCACTGAAGCTTTCTTT | CAWSPGTIRTEAFF
- | - | TRBJ2-7 | TRBV5-1 | TGCGCCAGCAGCGCGGGCCACTACGAGCAGTACTTC | CASSAGHYEQYF
- | - | TRBJ1-1 | TRBV20-1 | TGCAGTGCGCTACCGGGCACTGAAGCTTTCTTT | CSALPGTEAFF
TRBD1 | - | TRBJ2-2 | TRBV28 | TGTGCCAGCAGTTTATACCGGACAGGGAACACCGGGGAGCTGTTTTTT | CASSLYRTGNTGELFF
TRBD2 | - | TRBJ2-5 | TRBV10-1 | TGCGCCAGCAGTGACGGTAGCGGGAGGGCCCCAGAGACCCAGTACTTC | CASSDGSGRAPETQYF
- | - | TRBJ2-1 | TRBV27 | TGTGCCAGCAGTCTGAGCTCCTACAATGAGCAGTTCTTC | CASSLSSYNEQFF
- | - | TRBJ2-5 | TRBV18 | TGTGCCAGCTCGATACTGGAGGGGCGGGAGACCCAGTACTTC | CASSILEGRETQYF
- | - | TRBJ2-3 | TRBV7-9 | TGTGCCAGCAGCCCCCATAGATCAGATACGCAGTATTTT | CASSPHRSDTQYF
- | - | TRBJ2-7 | TRBV6-5 | TGTGCCAGCAGTTATGGGGGGGGACATACCTACGAGCAGTACTTC | CASSYGGGHTYEQYF
- | - | TRBJ2-7 | TRBV27 | TGTGCCAGCAGTTTATCTAGGATTGCCTACGAGCAGTACTTC | CASSLSRIAYEQYF
TRBD1 | - | TRBJ2-2 | TRBV11-2 | TGTGCCAGCAGCTTGGAAAGGGACAGCGCGAACACCGGGGAGCTGTTTTTT | CASSLERDSANTGELFF
- | - | TRBJ1-2 | TRBV5-1 | TGCGCCAGCAGCTTGGACCTAGCTAACTATGGCTACACCTTC | CASSLDLANYGYTF
TRBD1 | - | TRBJ1-4 | TRBV30 | TGTGCCTGGAGAGGGGGCCATGAAAAACTGTTTTTT | CAWRGGHEKLFF
- | once | TRBJ2-2 | TRBV27 | TGTGCCAGCAGTTTCGTCCCAGGGATCGGGGAGCTGTTTTTT | CASSFVPGIGELFF
- | - | TRBJ1-2 | TRBV27 | TGTGCCAGCAGTCCTAACGGTGCCACTCCTTACAATGGCTACACCTTC | CASSPNGATPYNGYTF
- | - | TRBJ2-3 | TRBV5-1 | TGCGCCAGCAGCCCCTTGGAAGGCACGCCAGATACGCAGTATTTT | CASSPLEGTPDTQYF
- | - | TRBJ2-3 | TRBV10-3 | TGTGCCATCAGTGAGTCTGAAGCGCCTGATACGCAGTATTTT | CAISESEAPDTQYF